The 26 T cell receptor beta chains reported below all come from one sample, sequenced in a study of blood T cells in healthy people across ages. PCR was performed a second time for about 6 to 12 cycles using a sample-barcoded 5' primer and a J-beta primer mix. TCRdb recomputed calls from the 5' RACE reads with MiXCR, one row per CDR3 protein. The repertoire has roughly 800,000 distinct CDR3 sequences, roughly 25% of them found once; the top ten carry approximately 4%. The same data also contributed to another study, on T cells of mothers and their children.

The specimen was blood. The receptors were sampled from a boy between 10 and 17 years old in good health.

The sample holds a few counts of this clonotype. One end of the junction does not line up with germline, which may come from a read error. The V and J genes are TRBV4-3 and TRBJ2-1; 8 bases line up with TRBD2. The CDR3 runs to 18 residues. Germline V gene data show CDR1 as LGHNA and CDR2 as YSLEER. This CDR3 reads CASSQGGLAGSSCNEQFF. Written as DNA, the CDR3 is TGCGCCAGCAGCCAAGGTGGGCTAGCGGGCAGCTCCTGCAATGAGCAGTTCTTC.

The V call is TRBV7-9, the J call TRBJ1-1; D may be TRBD1 (5 bases). This CDR3 is built from 15 residues. Germline V gene data show CDR1 as SEHNR and CDR2 as FQNEAQ (reference sequence). Between the trimmed V and J ends, which lost 2 bases and 3 bases, there was a span of 13 bases. Written as DNA, the CDR3 is TGTGCCAGCAGCTTAAGGATCGGGGGGGACACTGAAGCTTTCTTT. Protein sequence: CASSLRIGGDTEAFF.

With regard to this clonotype: One end of the junction does not line up with germline, which may come from a read error. The V gene is TRBV28, the J gene TRBJ1-1; the D is unclear. CDR3 length: 12 residues. From germline, CDR1 is MDHEN and CDR2 SYDVKM. In nucleotides, the CDR3 is TGTGCCAGCAGTTTAATATCCGTTGAAACTTTCTTT. This translates into CASSLISVETFF.

This clonotype has more than one count but fewer than ten. One junction end does not reproduce the germline sequence, and a read error may be involved. The gene calls are TRBV20-1 and TRBJ1-3; no firm D call. The germline V gene encodes CDR1 DFQATT and CDR2 SNEGSKA (reference sequence). The CDR3 runs to 13 residues. This CDR3 reads CSARGDIGNAIYF. DNA for the CDR3: TGCAGTGCTAGAGGCGACATAGGAAACGCCATATATTTT.

This clonotype was observed a handful of times. The DNA of the CDR3 is TGTGCCAGCAGCCCCTGGGCCGGCTCCTACAATGAGCAGTTCTTC. It translates to CASSPWAGSYNEQFF. The rearrangement links TRBV6-4 to TRBJ2-1; no definite D call. CDR1 and CDR2 (germline): MRHNA, SNTAGT. The CDR3 has 15 residues. The V and J ends lost 6 bases and 0 bases respectively, with 12 bases between them.

This clonotype has more than one count but fewer than ten. In DNA form, the CDR3 reads TGTGCCAGCAGCTCCTCCGGGACCTCAGCCATGCCGGATGGTACTGGGCAGTACTTC. Translating gives CASSSSGTSAMPDGTGQYF. The chain recombines TRBV9 with TRBJ2-7; D may be TRBD1 or TRBD2 (5 bases each). Germline CDR1 reads SGDLS; CDR2 reads YYNGEE. This CDR3 is built from 19 residues. The ends were cut back, 4 bases at V and 9 bases at J, with 35 bases in the middle.

This clonotype came up a few times. The chain employs TRBV4-3 and TRBJ1-5; D remains unclear. CDR1 LGHNA and CDR2 YSLEER come from the germline V gene. The V end was cut by 2 bases, the J end by 0 bases, with 8 bases between. The CDR3 loop spans 15 amino acids. This CDR3 is CASSQNRYSNQPQHF. CDR3 sequence (DNA): TGCGCCAGCAGCCAAAACAGATATAGCAATCAGCCCCAGCATTTT.

This clonotype came up a few times. The limits of the CDR3 on the DNA are not certain, so only TCRdb's listed CDR3 is given. The chain has TRBV12-3 or TRBV12-4 and TRBJ2-7. The CDR3 length is 11 residues, termini included. The CDR3 loop is CASSTSTQQYF.

CDR3 in DNA: TGCAGCGTTGAGGCAGGGGCACTGGAGACCCAGTACTTC. Protein product: CSVEAGALETQYF. The chain combines TRBV29-1 with TRBJ2-5, with D perhaps TRBD1 (6 bases). The V and J ends lost 3 bases and 5 bases respectively, with 13 bases between them. The CDR3 sequence is 13 residues long. The V gene's germline CDR1 is SQVTM and CDR2 ANQGSEA. The full variable domain, its missing parts supplied by reference TRBV29-1 and TRBJ2-5, is SAVISQKPSRDICQRGTSLTIQCQVDSQVTMMFWYRQQPGQSLTLIATANQGSEATYESGFVIDKFPISRPNLTFSTLTVSNMSPEDSSIYLCSVEAGALETQYFGPGTRLLVL.

The genes are TRBV20-1 and TRBJ2-3, with no clear D. The V gene lost 0 bases and the J gene lost 0 bases, with 13 bases spanning the gap. The length of the CDR3 is 16 residues. Per germline, CDR1 DFQATT and CDR2 SNEGSKA (reference sequence). CDR3 amino acids: CSARDQPVFSTDTQYF. As DNA, the CDR3 is TGCAGTGCTAGAGATCAGCCGGTATTCAGCACAGATACGCAGTATTTT.

This clonotype was counted only a few times. The V and J genes are TRBV2 and TRBJ1-5; D unclear. The V gene lost 2 bases and the J gene lost 3 bases, with 11 bases spanning the gap. CDR3 length: 15 amino acids. Germline CDR1 is SNHLY and CDR2 is FYNNEI. The CDR3 reads CASSESPSNNQPQHF. The DNA for the CDR3 is TGTGCCAGCAGTGAATCCCCCTCGAACAATCAGCCCCAGCATTTT.

This clonotype was observed a handful of times. The CDR3 DNA reads as TGTGCCAGCAGTAGGGATCTAGCGGACAATGAGCAGTTCTTC. This codes for CASSRDLADNEQFF. The rearrangement links TRBV6-6 to TRBJ2-1; 7 positions match TRBD2. The CDR3 totals 14 residues. V trimming: 5 bases; J trimming: 5 bases; junction bases outside the gene matches: 6. Germline lookup yields CDR1 MNHNY and CDR2 SVGAGI (reference sequence).

A word on this clonotype: Just one base apart from a much larger clone, this may be a read error. The V gene is TRBV29-1, the J gene TRBJ2-7; the match to TRBD1 covers 10 bases. CDR1 SQVTM and CDR2 ANQGSEA come from the germline V gene. After removal of 3 bases from V and 5 bases from J, the junction contained 4 bases not matched to a gene. The CDR3 runs to 13 residues. As DNA, the CDR3 is TGCAGCGTTGAGGGACAGGGGACCCACGAGCAGTACTTC. Encoded protein: CSVEGQGTHEQYF.

To note about this clonotype: The junction differs from germline at one of its ends, possibly a read error. The chain carries TRBV7-2 and TRBJ2-3, with 7 positions matching TRBD2. This CDR3 comprises 16 residues. Germline V gene lookup returns CDR1 SGHTA and CDR2 FQGNSA. The CDR3 sequence is CANSLLSGVSTDTQYF. The CDR3 DNA reads as TGTGCCAACAGCTTACTAAGCGGGGTCTCGACAGATACGCAGTATTTT.

The V and J genes are TRBV7-2 and TRBJ1-4, with D maybe TRBD1 (5 bases). The ends were cut back, 5 bases at V and 8 bases at J, with 15 bases in the middle. The length of the CDR3 is 14 residues. Germline V gene data show CDR1 as SGHTA and CDR2 as FQGNSA. CDR3 sequence (DNA): TGTGCCAGCAGCATTTCCAGGGCTAGCGAAAAACTGTTTTTT. Translated, it gives CASSISRASEKLFF.

In nucleotides, the CDR3 is TGTGCCAGCAGCTTTGCGGGACAGAGCGAAGAGACCCAGTACTTC. This gives the protein CASSFAGQSEETQYF. The gene calls are TRBV7-3 and TRBJ2-5, with D possibly matching TRBD1 (7 bases). CDR3 size: 15 residues. The germline gives CDR1 SGHTA, CDR2 FQGTGA. Trimming pared 3 bases from V and 3 bases from J, leaving 14 bases between.

CDR3 sequence: CASSLVGGGIQYF. CDR3 DNA sequence: TGTGCCAGCAGCCTTGTAGGAGGGGGCATTCAGTACTTC. The chain links TRBV3-1 to TRBJ2-4; perhaps D is TRBD1 or TRBD2 (6 bases each). Germline values: CDR1 LGHDT, CDR2 YNNKEL (reference sequence). Between the trimmed V and J ends, which lost 4 bases and 9 bases, there was a span of 13 bases. CDR3 length equals 13 residues.

This clonotype was counted at least ten times. The chain employs TRBV7-2 and TRBJ2-1; possibly TRBD1 or TRBD2 for D (5 bases each). V lost 3 bases to trimming and J lost 2 bases, with 11 bases between them. CDR1 and CDR2 from the germline V gene are SGHTA and FQGNSA. The length of the CDR3 is 15 residues. CDR3 DNA: TGTGCCAGCAGCTTGGGACCTACGACCTACAATGAGCAGTTCTTC. It is translated as CASSLGPTTYNEQFF.

V usage is TRBV6-2 or TRBV6-3 and J usage is TRBJ2-1, with 7 bases aligning to TRBD1. The V segment lost 5 bases and the J segment 9 bases; nucleotides outside the gene matches: 7. Germline CDR1 and CDR2: MNHEY and SVGEGT. The CDR3 length is 13 residues. For the CDR3, the DNA is TGTGCCAGCAGTAGCTCACAGGGGAGTGAGCAGTTCTTC. Translating it yields CASSSSQGSEQFF.

The chain carries TRBV7-9 and TRBJ2-5; the D gene is possibly TRBD2 (6 bases). The last part of the DNA fits TRBJ2-1 better; the J call may be wrong. Germline CDR1 reads SEHNR; CDR2 reads FQNEAQ (reference sequence). The CDR3 is 15 amino acids. The CDR3 DNA follows: TGTGCCAGCAGCTTAGACCGACTCGGGGGAAATGAGCAGTTCTTC. Its protein product is CASSLDRLGGNEQFF.

In this sample, this clonotype turned up a few times. This chain uses TRBV20-1 with TRBJ2-7, with 9 positions matching TRBD1. The CDR3 runs 15 residues. CDR1 and CDR2 (germline): DFQATT, SNEGSKA (reference sequence). The junction had 5 bases not matched to a gene; V was cut back by 0 bases and J by 2 bases. The CDR3 coding sequence is TGCAGTGCTAGAGATCCCGACAGGGGGGCCTACGAGCAGTACTTC. Protein: CSARDPDRGAYEQYF.

The count of this clonotype is one. The V and J genes are TRBV5-5 and TRBJ2-3; D is ambiguous. In germline, CDR1 is SGHKS, CDR2 YYEKEE (reference sequence). The CDR3 covers 15 residues. V was trimmed by 6 bases and J by 0 bases, leaving 14 bases between them. CDR3 loop: CASNRIEQSTDTQYF. DNA of the CDR3: TGTGCCAGCAACCGGATAGAACAGAGCACAGATACGCAGTATTTT.

A few counts support this clonotype. The chain has TRBV28 and TRBJ2-5; 8 bases agree with TRBD2. Matching the DNA end better, TRBJ2-7 makes the J call doubtful. CDR3 length equals 16 residues. In germline, CDR1 is MDHEN, CDR2 SYDVKM. CDR3 protein: CASSTPTVGLAYEQYF. Written as DNA, the CDR3 is TGTGCCAGCAGTACCCCCACCGTGGGACTAGCCTACGAGCAGTACTTC.

This clonotype was seen more than once but under ten times. The chain couples TRBV28 to TRBJ1-1, with a weak D call TRBD1 (5 bases). CDR3 length equals 18 residues. Looked up from germline, CDR1 is MDHEN and CDR2 is SYDVKM. V lost 1 base and J 3 bases, leaving 21 bases between the germline ends. CDR3 in DNA: TGTGCCAGCAGTTTATTGGGTCAGGGAGGACGCCCGGACACTGAAGCTTTCTTT. Translation gives CASSLLGQGGRPDTEAFF.

The rearrangement links TRBV3-1 to TRBJ2-1; no reliable D call. The CDR3 runs 14 residues. CDR1 is LGHDT, CDR2 YNNKEL, per germline (reference sequence). Trimming pared 4 bases from V and 2 bases from J, leaving 9 bases between. CDR3 loop: CASSPSIAYNEQFF. As DNA, the CDR3 is TGTGCCAGCAGCCCCTCGATAGCCTACAATGAGCAGTTCTTC.

This clonotype was observed a handful of times. The V and J genes are TRBV13 and TRBJ1-2, with TRBD1 matching over 10 bases. Germline CDR1 and CDR2: PRHDT and FYEKMQ (reference sequence). V shed 5 bases and J 1 base; nucleotides not matched to a gene: 10. The CDR3 extends over 17 amino acids. CDR3 region: CASSQPGQGPDNYGYTF. The DNA of the CDR3 is TGTGCCAGCAGCCAACCGGGACAGGGGCCGGATAACTATGGCTACACCTTC.